These 23 T cell receptor beta chains were all obtained from the same sample, sequenced in a study of T cells of healthy individuals. TCRdb reprocessed the 5' RACE reads via MiXCR and lists one record per CDR3 protein. The sample includes more than 60,000 distinct CDR3 sequences, 15% to 20% of them seen just once. The receptors come from a human donor in good health.

The CDR3 is CASTRGVGAGNTIYF. CDR3 nucleotides: TGTGCCAGCACCAGAGGCGTGGGGGCTGGAAACACCATATATTTT. The chain recombines TRBV12-3 or TRBV12-4 with TRBJ1-3, with D possibly TRBD1 on 5 matching bases. With 7 bases removed from V and 2 bases from J, the gap between germline ends came to 15 bases. The CDR3 totals 15 residues.

This clonotype was seen many times. CDR3 nucleotides: TGTGCCACCAGCAGAGATCCGGACAAGAACACTGAAGCTTTCTTT. Its translation is CATSRDPDKNTEAFF. This chain links TRBV15 with TRBJ1-1, with D possibly TRBD1 on 5 matching bases. V was pared by 0 bases and J by 1 base, with 9 bases between. CDR1 is LNHNV and CDR2 is YYDKDF in the germline V gene (reference sequence). This CDR3 has 15 residues.

V and J are TRBV20-1 and TRBJ2-1, with D tentatively TRBD2 (5 bases). Trimming took 6 bases from V and 5 from J, leaving 14 bases between them. Looked up from germline, CDR1 is DFQATT and CDR2 is SNEGSKA (reference sequence). CDR3 length equals 13 residues. The CDR3 sequence is CSAGVVADNEQFF. CDR3 DNA sequence: TGCAGTGCGGGAGTCGTTGCTGACAATGAGCAGTTCTTC.

This clonotype appeared many times. The rearrangement links TRBV20-1 to TRBJ1-5, with a possible D match to TRBD1 (6 bases). The V and J ends lost 0 bases and 6 bases respectively, with 12 bases between them. Germline values: CDR1 DFQATT, CDR2 SNEGSKA (reference sequence). The CDR3 totals 14 residues. The CDR3 nucleotides read TGCAGTGCTAGAGATACGGTGGGGGCTCAGCCCCAGCATTTT. Translating it yields CSARDTVGAQPQHF.

The CDR3 protein is CASSQGHSSRTEAFF. The CDR3 DNA sequence: TGCGCCAGCAGCCAAGGACACAGCTCGCGGACTGAAGCTTTCTTT. The chain carries TRBV4-1 and TRBJ1-1; D gene uncertain. V was pared by 1 base and J by 5 bases, with 14 bases between. The length of the CDR3 is 15 residues. CDR1 is MGHRA, CDR2 YSYEKL, per germline.

This clonotype came up many times. The chain joins TRBV6-2 or TRBV6-3 to TRBJ1-5; maybe TRBD1 (6 bases). This CDR3 comprises 14 residues. Germline-derived CDR1 and CDR2 are MNHEY and SVGEGT. The ends were cut back, 5 bases at V and 7 bases at J, with 15 bases in the middle. The CDR3 reads CASSPGHRGQPQHF. In DNA form, the CDR3 reads TGTGCCAGCAGTCCGGGACACCGGGGGCAGCCCCAGCATTTT.

This clonotype was detected many times. This sequence joins TRBV7-2 and TRBJ2-3; D is unclear. Trimming shortened V by 4 bases and J by 4 bases, and 3 bases separated the two germline ends. The CDR3 runs 11 residues. Germline V gene sequence: CDR1 SGHTA, CDR2 FQGNSA. The CDR3 region has the DNA TGTGCCAGCAGCTCTTCAGATACGCAGTATTTT. Translation: CASSSSDTQYF.

This clonotype was observed many times. The V gene is TRBV5-1, the J gene TRBJ2-6, with D perhaps TRBD2 (6 bases). V was cut by 6 bases and J by 3 bases, with 13 bases left in between. The germline CDR1 and CDR2 sequences are SGHRS and YFSETQ. The CDR3 length is 15 residues. CDR3 in DNA: TGCGCCAGCATGTCCGGAGGGCTTGGGGCCAACGTCCTGACTTTC. It codes for CASMSGGLGANVLTF. The variable domain in full, with the rest retrieved from reference TRBV5-1 and TRBJ2-6, is KAGVTQTPRYLIKTRGQQVTLSCSPISGHRSVSWYQQTPGQGLQFLFEYFSETQRNKGNFPGRFSGRQFSNSRSEMNVSTLELGDSALYLCASMSGGLGANVLTFGAGSRLTVL.

The chain uses TRBV18 and TRBJ2-1, with D possibly matching TRBD2 (6 bases). This CDR3 spans 15 amino acids. Germline loops: CDR1 KGHSH, CDR2 LQKENI. Trimming removed 4 bases from V and 0 bases from J, with 10 bases in between. CDR3 amino acids: CASSLRGNSYNEQFF. The CDR3 DNA follows: TGTGCCAGCTCACTGCGGGGAAACTCCTACAATGAGCAGTTCTTC.

V gene TRBV20-1 combines with J gene TRBJ2-1, with 7 bases matching TRBD2. Trimming at V came to 5 bases and at J to 0 bases, leaving 10 bases not matched to a gene. The CDR3 is made up of 16 amino acids. Germline V lookup: CDR1 DFQATT, CDR2 SNEGSKA (reference sequence). CDR3 bases: TGCAGTGCTGCCCTATGGCGGGGGAGCTCCTACAATGAGCAGTTCTTC. It specifies CSAALWRGSSYNEQFF.

V usage is TRBV20-1 and J usage is TRBJ2-5; tentatively, D is TRBD1 or TRBD2 (5 bases each). Germline V lookup: CDR1 DFQATT, CDR2 SNEGSKA (reference sequence). This CDR3 spans 15 amino acids. Trimming removed 6 bases from V and 1 base from J, with 18 bases in between. The CDR3 DNA reads TGCAGTGCCCCCGCCCCGGGACGCCGCCAAGAGACCCAGTACTTC. Its translation: CSAPAPGRRQETQYF.

To note about this clonotype: A read error may explain this, as a much larger clone is one base away. This sequence joins TRBV29-1 and TRBJ1-1; D is unclear. The germline V gene has CDR1 SQVTM and CDR2 ANQGSEA. The germline V and J ends were trimmed by 7 bases and 10 bases, with 19 bases remaining between them. The CDR3 spans 12 residues. CDR3 sequence reads: CSAETPTRGAFF. The CDR3 coding sequence is TGCAGCGCTGAGACCCCGACCCGTGGAGCTTTCTTT.

This clonotype was detected many times. This rearrangement joins TRBV7-9 to TRBJ2-7, with D perhaps matching TRBD1 (6 bases). With 6 bases removed from V and 6 bases from J, the gap between germline ends came to 18 bases. The CDR3 totals 14 residues. Germline CDR1 is SEHNR and CDR2 is FQNEAQ (reference sequence). In DNA, the CDR3 is TGTGCCAGCAGTCAAACCCCAGGACAGAGCGAGCAGTACTTC. Translating it yields CASSQTPGQSEQYF.

The chain employs TRBV11-2 and TRBJ2-1; 7 bases match TRBD2. The germline gives CDR1 SGHAT, CDR2 FQNNGV. The CDR3 sequence is 14 residues long. With V trimmed by 4 bases and J by 8 bases, 8 bases remained unmatched. This CDR3 is CASSSLTSPHEQFF. For the CDR3, the DNA is TGTGCCAGCAGCTCCCTGACTAGCCCCCATGAGCAGTTCTTC. Full variable domain (outside the CDR3, taken from reference TRBV11-2 and TRBJ2-1): EAGVAQSPRYKIIEKRQSVAFWCNPISGHATLYWYQQILGQGPKLLIQFQNNGVVDDSQLPKDRFSAERLKGVDSTLKIQPAKLEDSAVYLCASSSLTSPHEQFFGPGTRLTVL.

About this clonotype itself: A much larger clone is a single base away; this may be a read error. The chain carries TRBV2 and TRBJ1-2; 7 bases align to TRBD1. The germline V gene encodes CDR1 SNHLY and CDR2 FYNNEI. The CDR3 length is 14 residues. The CDR3 DNA reads as TGTACCAGCAGCCGACAGGGTAATGACTATGGCTACACCTTC. Its translation: CTSSRQGNDYGYTF.

This clonotype appeared a few times. V usage is TRBV5-6 and J usage is TRBJ1-3, with no clear D. The ends were cut back, 0 bases at V and 0 bases at J, with 7 bases in the middle. CDR3 size: 15 residues. Germline loops: CDR1 SGHDT, CDR2 YYEEEE. The CDR3 nucleotides are TGTGCCAGCAGCTTGGAGGTGAGCTCTGGAAACACCATATATTTT. Translated: CASSLEVSSGNTIYF.

The gene calls are TRBV18 and TRBJ2-5; perhaps D is TRBD1 or TRBD2 (5 bases each). The CDR3 covers 13 residues. Trimming pared 6 bases from V and 5 bases from J, leaving 13 bases between. The germline gives CDR1 KGHSH, CDR2 LQKENI. CDR3 in DNA: TGTGCCAGCTCGGGGGACGGTTTCGAGACCCAGTACTTC. It codes for CASSGDGFETQYF.

This rearrangement joins TRBV27 to TRBJ1-2; weak D call: TRBD1 (6 bases). The CDR3 covers 17 residues. Germline-derived CDR1 and CDR2 are MNHEY and SMNVEV (reference sequence). With 5 bases removed from V and 5 bases from J, the gap between germline ends came to 24 bases. The CDR3 nucleotides are TGTGCCAGCAGTCCACCGGACAGATTCGGCACTCGGTATGGCTACACCTTC. Translation: CASSPPDRFGTRYGYTF.

This clonotype was recorded a few times. The V gene is TRBV5-1, the J gene TRBJ2-2; 7 nucleotides align to TRBD2. V shed 6 bases and J 6 bases; nucleotides not matched to a gene: 8. Looked up from germline, CDR1 is SGHRS and CDR2 is YFSETQ. There are 14 residues in the CDR3. The CDR3 spells CASNNGTIAGELFF. The CDR3 DNA reads TGCGCCAGCAACAATGGGACTATCGCCGGGGAGCTGTTTTTT.

This clonotype was recorded many times. V and J are TRBV10-3 and TRBJ2-5; D may be TRBD1 or TRBD2 (5 bases each). V lost 6 bases to trimming and J lost 4 bases, with 15 bases between them. CDR1 and CDR2 from the germline V gene are ENHRY and SYGVKD. The CDR3 totals 14 residues. DNA for the CDR3: TGTGCCATCAGGTCCTCACGGGACGGAGAGACCCAGTACTTC. Translated: CAIRSSRDGETQYF.

The table lists this clonotype with many counts. The rearrangement links TRBV19 to TRBJ2-1; the D is unclear. V was cut by 0 bases and J by 8 bases, with 8 bases left in between. Germline assignment: CDR1 LNHDA and CDR2 SQIVND (reference sequence). The CDR3 consists of 13 residues. CDR3 loop: CASSIDHWDEQFF. The DNA for the CDR3 is TGTGCCAGTAGTATAGATCACTGGGATGAGCAGTTCTTC.

This clonotype was detected many times. The genes are TRBV4-1 and TRBJ1-2; D remains ambiguous. CDR1 and CDR2 from the germline V gene are MGHRA and YSYEKL. The CDR3 consists of 13 residues. V lost 0 bases, J lost 3 bases, and 5 bases lay in between. The CDR3 DNA sequence: TGCGCCAGCAGCCAAGAGGGATACTATGGCTACACCTTC. It encodes CASSQEGYYGYTF.

This chain joins TRBV27 and TRBJ1-1; D is unclear. The V gene's germline CDR1 is MNHEY and CDR2 SMNVEV (reference sequence). This CDR3 comprises 14 residues. The germline V and J ends were trimmed by 4 bases and 1 base, with 10 bases remaining between them. The CDR3 region has the DNA TGTGCCAGCAGTTACTCTAGCGGGAACACTGAAGCTTTCTTT. Translation: CASSYSSGNTEAFF.